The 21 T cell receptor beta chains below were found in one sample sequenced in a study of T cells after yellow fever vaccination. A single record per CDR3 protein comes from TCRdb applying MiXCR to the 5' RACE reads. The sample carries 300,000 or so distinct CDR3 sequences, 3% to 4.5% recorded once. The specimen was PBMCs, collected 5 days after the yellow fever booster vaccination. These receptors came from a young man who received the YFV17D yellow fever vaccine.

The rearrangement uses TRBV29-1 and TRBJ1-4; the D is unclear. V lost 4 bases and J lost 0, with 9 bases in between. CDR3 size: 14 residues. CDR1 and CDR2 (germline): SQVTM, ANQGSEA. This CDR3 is CSVGPGTTNEKLFF. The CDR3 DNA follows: TGCAGCGTTGGACCCGGGACAACTAATGAAAAACTGTTTTTT. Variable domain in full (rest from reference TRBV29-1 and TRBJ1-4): SAVISQKPSRDICQRGTSLTIQCQVDSQVTMMFWYRQQPGQSLTLIATANQGSEATYESGFVIDKFPISRPNLTFSTLTVSNMSPEDSSIYLCSVGPGTTNEKLFFGSGTQLSVL.

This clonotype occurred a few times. CDR3 amino acids: CATSRGDGNQPQHF. CDR3 bases: TGTGCCACCAGCAGAGGGGATGGCAATCAGCCCCAGCATTTT. This sequence joins TRBV15 and TRBJ1-5; D is unclear. The CDR3 sequence is 14 residues long. V lost 1 base, J lost 2 bases, and 6 bases lay in between. Germline loops: CDR1 LNHNV, CDR2 YYDKDF (reference sequence).

CDR3: CASSQDRWRVTRGIETQYF. CDR3 bases: TGCGCCAGCAGCCAAGATCGTTGGAGGGTTACTAGAGGTATAGAGACCCAGTACTTC. This chain connects TRBV4-3 to TRBJ2-5, with a tentative D call TRBD2 (6 bases). The V gene's germline CDR1 is LGHNA and CDR2 YSLEER. The CDR3 is made up of 19 amino acids. Trimming removed 0 bases at V and 4 bases at J, with 24 bases between.

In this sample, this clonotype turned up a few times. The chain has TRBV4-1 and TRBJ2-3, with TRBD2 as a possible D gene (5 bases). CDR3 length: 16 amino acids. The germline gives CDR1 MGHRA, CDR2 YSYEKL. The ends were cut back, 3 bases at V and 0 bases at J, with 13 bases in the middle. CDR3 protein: CASSHLAQTSTDTQYF. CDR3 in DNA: TGCGCCAGCAGCCACCTAGCTCAAACTAGCACAGATACGCAGTATTTT.

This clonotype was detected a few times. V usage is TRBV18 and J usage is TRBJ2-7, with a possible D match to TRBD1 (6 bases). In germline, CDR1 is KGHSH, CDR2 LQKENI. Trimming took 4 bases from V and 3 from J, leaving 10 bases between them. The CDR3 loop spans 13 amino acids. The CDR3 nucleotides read TGTGCCAGCTCACAGAGGACAGACTACGAGCAGTACTTC. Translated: CASSQRTDYEQYF.

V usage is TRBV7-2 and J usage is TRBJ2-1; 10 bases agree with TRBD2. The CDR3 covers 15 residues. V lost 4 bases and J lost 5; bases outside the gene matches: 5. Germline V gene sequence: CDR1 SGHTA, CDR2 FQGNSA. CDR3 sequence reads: CASSYSGGTDNEQFF. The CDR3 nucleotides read TGTGCCAGCAGCTATAGCGGGGGGACTGACAATGAGCAGTTCTTC.

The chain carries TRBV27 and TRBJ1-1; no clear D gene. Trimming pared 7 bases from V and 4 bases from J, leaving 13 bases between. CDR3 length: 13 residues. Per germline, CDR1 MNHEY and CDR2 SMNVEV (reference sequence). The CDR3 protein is CASTPSMSTEAFF. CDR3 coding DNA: TGTGCCAGCACCCCTTCCATGAGCACTGAAGCTTTCTTT.

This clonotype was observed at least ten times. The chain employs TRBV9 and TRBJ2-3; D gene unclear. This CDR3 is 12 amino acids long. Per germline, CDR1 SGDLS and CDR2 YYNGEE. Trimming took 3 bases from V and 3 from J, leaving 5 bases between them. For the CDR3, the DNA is TGTGCCAGCAGCGCCCAAACAGATACGCAGTATTTT. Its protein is CASSAQTDTQYF.

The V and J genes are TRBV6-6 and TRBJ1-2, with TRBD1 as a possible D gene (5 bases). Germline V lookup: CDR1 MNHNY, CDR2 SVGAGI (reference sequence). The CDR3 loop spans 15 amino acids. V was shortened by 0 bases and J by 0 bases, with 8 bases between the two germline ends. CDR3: CASSYSGLPNYGYTF. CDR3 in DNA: TGTGCCAGCAGTTACTCGGGACTCCCTAACTATGGCTACACCTTC.

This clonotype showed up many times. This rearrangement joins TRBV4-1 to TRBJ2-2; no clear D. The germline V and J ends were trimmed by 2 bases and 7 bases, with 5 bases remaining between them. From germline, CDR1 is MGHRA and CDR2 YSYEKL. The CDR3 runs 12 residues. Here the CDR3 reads CASSQFGGELFF. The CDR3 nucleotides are TGCGCCAGCAGCCAATTCGGCGGGGAGCTGTTTTTT.

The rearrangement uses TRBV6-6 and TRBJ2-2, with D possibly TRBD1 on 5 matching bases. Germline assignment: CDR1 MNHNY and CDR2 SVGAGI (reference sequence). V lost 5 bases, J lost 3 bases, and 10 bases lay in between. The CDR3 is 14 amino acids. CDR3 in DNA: TGTGCCAGCAGTAGACAGCACTACACCGGGGAGCTGTTTTTT. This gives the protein CASSRQHYTGELFF.

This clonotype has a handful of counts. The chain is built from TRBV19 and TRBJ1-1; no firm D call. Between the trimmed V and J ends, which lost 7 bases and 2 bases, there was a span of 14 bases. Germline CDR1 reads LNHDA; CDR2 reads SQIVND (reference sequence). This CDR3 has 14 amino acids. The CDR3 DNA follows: TGTGCCAGTAAGTGGGAAGAACTTAACACTGAAGCTTTCTTT. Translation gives CASKWEELNTEAFF.

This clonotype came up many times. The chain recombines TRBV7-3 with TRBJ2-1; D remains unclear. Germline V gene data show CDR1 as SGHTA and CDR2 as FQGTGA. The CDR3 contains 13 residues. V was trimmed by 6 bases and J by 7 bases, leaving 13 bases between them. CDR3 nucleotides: TGTGCCAGCAGTCCAGGAAGCTCGAATGAGCAGTTCTTC. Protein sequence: CASSPGSSNEQFF.

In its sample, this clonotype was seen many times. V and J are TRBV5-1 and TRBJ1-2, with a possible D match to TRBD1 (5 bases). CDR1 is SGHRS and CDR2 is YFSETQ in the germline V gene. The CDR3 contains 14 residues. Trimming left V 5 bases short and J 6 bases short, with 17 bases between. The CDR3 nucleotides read TGCGCCAGCAGGCCGGACTCAGGGACCGATGGCTACACCTTC. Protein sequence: CASRPDSGTDGYTF.

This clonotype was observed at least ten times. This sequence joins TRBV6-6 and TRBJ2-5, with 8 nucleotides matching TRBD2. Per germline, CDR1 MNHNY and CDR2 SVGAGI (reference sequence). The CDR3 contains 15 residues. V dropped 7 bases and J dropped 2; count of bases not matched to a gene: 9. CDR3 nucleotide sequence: TGTGCCAGCACCTGGGGTAGCGGGGCGCAAGAGACCCAGTACTTC. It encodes CASTWGSGAQETQYF.

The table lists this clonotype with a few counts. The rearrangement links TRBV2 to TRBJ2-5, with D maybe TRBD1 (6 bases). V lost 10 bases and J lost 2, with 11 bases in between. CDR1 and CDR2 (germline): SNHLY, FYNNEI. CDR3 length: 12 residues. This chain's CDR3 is CATQGYQETQYF. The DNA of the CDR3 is TGTGCCACCCAGGGGTATCAAGAGACCCAGTACTTC.

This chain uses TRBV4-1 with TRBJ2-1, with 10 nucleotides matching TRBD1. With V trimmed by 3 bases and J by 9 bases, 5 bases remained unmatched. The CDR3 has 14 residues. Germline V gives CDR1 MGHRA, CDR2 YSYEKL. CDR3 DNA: TGCGCCAGCAGCCAGGGACAGGGGTACGGTGAGCAGTTCTTC. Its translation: CASSQGQGYGEQFF.

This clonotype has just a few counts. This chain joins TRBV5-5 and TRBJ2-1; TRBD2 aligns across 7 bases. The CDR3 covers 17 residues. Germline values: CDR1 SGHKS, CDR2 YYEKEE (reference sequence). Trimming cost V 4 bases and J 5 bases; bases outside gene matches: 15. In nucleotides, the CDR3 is TGTGCCAGCAGCGTTCGGGGGGAGGGTATCCCCCACAATGAGCAGTTCTTC. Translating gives CASSVRGEGIPHNEQFF.

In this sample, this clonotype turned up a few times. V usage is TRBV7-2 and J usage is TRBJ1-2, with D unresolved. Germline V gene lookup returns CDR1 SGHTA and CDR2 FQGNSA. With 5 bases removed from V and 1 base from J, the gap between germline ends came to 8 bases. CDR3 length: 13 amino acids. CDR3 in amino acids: CASSPELNYGYTF. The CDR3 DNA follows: TGTGCCAGCAGCCCGGAACTTAACTATGGCTACACCTTC.

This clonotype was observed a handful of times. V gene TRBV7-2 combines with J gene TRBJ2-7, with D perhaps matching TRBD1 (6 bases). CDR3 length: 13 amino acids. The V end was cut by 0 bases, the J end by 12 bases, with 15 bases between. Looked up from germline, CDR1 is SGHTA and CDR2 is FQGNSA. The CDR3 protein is CASSLASGANPYF. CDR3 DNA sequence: TGTGCCAGCAGCTTAGCCTCAGGGGCCAATCCGTACTTC.

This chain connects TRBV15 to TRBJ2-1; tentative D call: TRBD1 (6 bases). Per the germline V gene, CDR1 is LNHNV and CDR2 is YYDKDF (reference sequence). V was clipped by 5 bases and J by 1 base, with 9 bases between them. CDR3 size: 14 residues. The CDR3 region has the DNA TGTGCCACCAGCGGGACACCATCCTACAATGAGCAGTTCTTC. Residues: CATSGTPSYNEQFF.